This T cell receptor beta chain was recorded in a study of spatial heterogeneity in lung cancer. Regarding the study as a whole: Whereas they appeared in blood less at follow-up, ubiquitous expanded tumor TCRs appeared there more at resection.

TCRdb ran MiXCR on the 5' RACE reads and lists one entry per CDR3 protein. Of roughly 15,000 distinct CDR3 sequences in the sample, 7.9% were seen once. This CDR3 is built from 15 residues. V lost 1 base and J lost 4, with 11 bases in between. Germline assignment: CDR1 LGHNA and CDR2 YNFKEQ. Time point in this sample: sample taken at primary tumor resection. Sequencing covered unsorted whole RNA taken from tumor, nontumor lung or frozen PBMC. There were some 76 donors, all of them untreated patients with early-stage non-small cell lung cancer. This clonotype was recorded many times. Its antigen is as yet unknown.

The sample in question was PBMCs, obtained at surgery. This sequence joins TRBV4-2 and TRBJ1-5, with D perhaps matching TRBD1 (6 bases). The sequence was obtained from a female donor with early-stage non-small cell lung cancer. The chain's CDR3 is CASSQVDSSNQPQHF. Here the CDR3 DNA reads TGTGCCAGCAGCCAAGTGGACAGCTCAAATCAGCCCCAGCATTTT.